This T cell receptor beta chain stems from a study of cytomegalovirus exposure and HLA in healthy donors. At the level of the study: As released early, the data held some 80 million unique TCRs from HLA-typed donors.

The CDR3 runs to 14 residues. Losses at the gene ends were 5 bases for V and 4 bases for J; bases not matched to a gene: 6. In germline, CDR1 is SGHVS, CDR2 FQNEAQ. The PCR had 60 Vbeta and 13 Jbeta primers. Measured with immunoSEQ multiplex PCR; TCRdb has only the in-frame clones, and not every one. This table holds 45,000 to 70,000 clones, over 80% found once. The TCR originated in a man aged 25 to 45 in good health and CMV-seronegative. The chain employs TRBV7-8 and TRBJ1-2; the match to TRBD1 covers 8 bases. The material sequenced was PBMCs. In DNA form, the CDR3 reads TGTGCCAGCAGCCTACAGGGGGTTGGCTATGGCTACACCTTC. Protein: CASSLQGVGYGYTF.